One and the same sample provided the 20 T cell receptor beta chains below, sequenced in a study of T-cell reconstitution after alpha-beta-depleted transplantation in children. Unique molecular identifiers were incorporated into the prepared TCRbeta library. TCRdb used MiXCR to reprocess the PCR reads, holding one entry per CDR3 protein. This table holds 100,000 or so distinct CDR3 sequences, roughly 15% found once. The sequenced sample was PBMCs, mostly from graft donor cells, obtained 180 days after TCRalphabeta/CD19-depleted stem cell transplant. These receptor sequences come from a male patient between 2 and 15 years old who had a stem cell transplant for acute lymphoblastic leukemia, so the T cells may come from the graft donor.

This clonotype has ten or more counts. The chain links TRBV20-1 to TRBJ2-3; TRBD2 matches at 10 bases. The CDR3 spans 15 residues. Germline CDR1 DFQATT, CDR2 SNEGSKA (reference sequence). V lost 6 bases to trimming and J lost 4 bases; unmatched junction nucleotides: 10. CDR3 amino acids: CSALSGGGAPDTQYF. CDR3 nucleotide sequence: TGCAGTGCCTTAAGCGGGGGGGGGGCCCCAGATACGCAGTATTTT.

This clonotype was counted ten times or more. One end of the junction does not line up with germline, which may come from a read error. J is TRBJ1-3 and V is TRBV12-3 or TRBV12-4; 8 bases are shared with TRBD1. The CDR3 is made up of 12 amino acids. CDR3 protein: CASTKGTGQGDF. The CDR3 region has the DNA TGTGCCAGCACTAAGGGGACAGGACAAGGGGATTTT.

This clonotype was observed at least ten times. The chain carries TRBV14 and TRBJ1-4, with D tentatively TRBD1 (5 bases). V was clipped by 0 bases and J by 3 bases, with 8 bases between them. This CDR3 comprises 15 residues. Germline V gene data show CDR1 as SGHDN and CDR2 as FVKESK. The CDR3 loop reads CASSQDSGSNEKLFF. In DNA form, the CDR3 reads TGTGCCAGCAGCCAAGATTCAGGGTCTAATGAAAAACTGTTTTTT.

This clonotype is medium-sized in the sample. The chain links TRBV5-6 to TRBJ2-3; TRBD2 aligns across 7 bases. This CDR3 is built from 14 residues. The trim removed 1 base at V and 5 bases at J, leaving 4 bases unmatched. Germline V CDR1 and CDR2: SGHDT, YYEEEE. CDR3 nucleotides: TGTGCCAGCAGCTTGACCGGGAGGAGAGATACGCAGTATTTT. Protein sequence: CASSLTGRRDTQYF.

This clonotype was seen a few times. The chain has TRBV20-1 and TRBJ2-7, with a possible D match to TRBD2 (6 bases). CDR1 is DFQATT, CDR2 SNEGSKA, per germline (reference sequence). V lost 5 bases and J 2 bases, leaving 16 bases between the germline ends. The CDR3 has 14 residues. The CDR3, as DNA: TGCAGTGCTTCCCTCCGGGACTTTCCCTACGAGCAGTACTTC. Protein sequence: CSASLRDFPYEQYF.

The DNA for the CDR3 is TGTGCCAGCTCACTGGACAGGGATATCGAGCAGTACTTC. It yields the protein CASSLDRDIEQYF. The V gene is TRBV18, the J gene TRBJ2-7, with 8 bases fitting TRBD1. V lost 4 bases to trimming and J lost 6 bases; unmatched junction nucleotides: 5. Germline V lookup: CDR1 KGHSH, CDR2 LQKENI. The CDR3 is made up of 13 amino acids.

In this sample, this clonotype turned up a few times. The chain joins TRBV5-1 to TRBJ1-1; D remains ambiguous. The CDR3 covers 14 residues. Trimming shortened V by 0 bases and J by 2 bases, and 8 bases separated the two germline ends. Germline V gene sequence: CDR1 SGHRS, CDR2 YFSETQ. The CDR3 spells CASSLDIRNTEAFF. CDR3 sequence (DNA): TGCGCCAGCAGCTTGGACATAAGAAACACTGAAGCTTTCTTT. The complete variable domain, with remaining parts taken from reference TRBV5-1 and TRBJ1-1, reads KAGVTQTPRYLIKTRGQQVTLSCSPISGHRSVSWYQQTPGQGLQFLFEYFSETQRNKGNFPGRFSGRQFSNSRSEMNVSTLELGDSALYLCASSLDIRNTEAFFGQGTRLTVV.

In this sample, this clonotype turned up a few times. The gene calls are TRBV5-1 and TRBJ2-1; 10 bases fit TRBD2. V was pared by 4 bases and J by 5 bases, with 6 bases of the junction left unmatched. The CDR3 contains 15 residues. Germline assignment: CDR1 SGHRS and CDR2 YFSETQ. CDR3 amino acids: CASSLSGGRNNEQFF. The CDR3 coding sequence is TGCGCCAGCAGCCTTAGCGGGGGGCGTAACAATGAGCAGTTCTTC.

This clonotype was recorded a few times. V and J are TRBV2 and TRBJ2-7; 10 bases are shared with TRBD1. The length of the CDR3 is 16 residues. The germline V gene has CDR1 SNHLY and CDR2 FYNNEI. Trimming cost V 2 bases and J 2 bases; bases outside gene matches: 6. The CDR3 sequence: CASSELGQGITYEQYF. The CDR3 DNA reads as TGTGCCAGCAGTGAACTGGGACAGGGGATAACCTACGAGCAGTACTTC.

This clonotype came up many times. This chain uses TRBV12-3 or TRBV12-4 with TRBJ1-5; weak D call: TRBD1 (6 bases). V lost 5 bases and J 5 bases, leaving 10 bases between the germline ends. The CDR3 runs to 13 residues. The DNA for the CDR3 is TGTGCCAGCAGTGATACAGGGTATCAGCCCCAGCATTTT. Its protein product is CASSDTGYQPQHF.

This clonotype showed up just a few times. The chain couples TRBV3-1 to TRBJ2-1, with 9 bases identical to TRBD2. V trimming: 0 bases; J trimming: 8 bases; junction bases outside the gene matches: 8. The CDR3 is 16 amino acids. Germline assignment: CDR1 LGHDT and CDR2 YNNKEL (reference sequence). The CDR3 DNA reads TGTGCCAGCAGCCAAGATAGGCGGGGGGGCGTCGATGAGCAGTTCTTC. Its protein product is CASSQDRRGGVDEQFF.

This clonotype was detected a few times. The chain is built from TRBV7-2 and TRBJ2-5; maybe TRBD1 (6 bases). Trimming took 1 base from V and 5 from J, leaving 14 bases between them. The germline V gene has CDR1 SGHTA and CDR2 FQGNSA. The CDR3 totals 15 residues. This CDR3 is CASSLVGGGGETQYF. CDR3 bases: TGTGCCAGCAGCTTAGTAGGGGGTGGGGGTGAGACCCAGTACTTC.

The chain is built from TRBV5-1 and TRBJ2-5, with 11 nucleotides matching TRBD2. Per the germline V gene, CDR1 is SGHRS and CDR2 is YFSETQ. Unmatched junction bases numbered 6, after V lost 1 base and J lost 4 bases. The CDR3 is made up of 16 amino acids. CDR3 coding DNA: TGCGCCAGCAGCTTGCAACTAGCGGGAGCGGGAGAGACCCAGTACTTC. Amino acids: CASSLQLAGAGETQYF.

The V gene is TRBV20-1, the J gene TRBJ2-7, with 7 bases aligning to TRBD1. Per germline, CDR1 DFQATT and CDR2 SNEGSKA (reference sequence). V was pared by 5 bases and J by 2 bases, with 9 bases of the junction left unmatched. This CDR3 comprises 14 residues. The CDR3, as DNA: TGCAGTGCTTCCCAGACAGGGCCCACCTACGAGCAGTACTTC. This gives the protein CSASQTGPTYEQYF.

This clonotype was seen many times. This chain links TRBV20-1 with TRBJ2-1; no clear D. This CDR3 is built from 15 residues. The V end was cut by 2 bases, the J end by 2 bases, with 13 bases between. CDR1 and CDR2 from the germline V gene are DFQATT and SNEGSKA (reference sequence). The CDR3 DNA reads TGCAGTGCTAGAAGGTGGGGTTCGGCCTACAATGAGCAGTTCTTC. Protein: CSARRWGSAYNEQFF.

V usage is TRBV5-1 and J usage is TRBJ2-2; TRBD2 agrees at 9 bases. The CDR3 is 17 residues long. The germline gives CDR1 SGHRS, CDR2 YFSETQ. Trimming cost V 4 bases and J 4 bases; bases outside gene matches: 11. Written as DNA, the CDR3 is TGCGCCAGCAGCCCGTCCCGGACTAGCGACTCCACCGGGGAGCTGTTTTTT. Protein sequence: CASSPSRTSDSTGELFF.

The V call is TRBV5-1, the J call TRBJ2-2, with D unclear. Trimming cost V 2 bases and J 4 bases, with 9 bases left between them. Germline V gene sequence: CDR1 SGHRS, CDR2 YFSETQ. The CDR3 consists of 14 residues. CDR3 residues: CASSFTGGTGELFF. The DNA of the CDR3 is TGCGCCAGCAGCTTCACCGGCGGCACCGGGGAGCTGTTTTTT.

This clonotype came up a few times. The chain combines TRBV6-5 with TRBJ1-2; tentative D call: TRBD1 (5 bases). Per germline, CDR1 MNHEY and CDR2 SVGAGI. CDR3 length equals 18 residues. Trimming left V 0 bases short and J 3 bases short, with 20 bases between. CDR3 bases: TGTGCCAGCAGTTACTCGATAAGTTCTACCGGGGGAGACTATGGCTACACCTTC. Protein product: CASSYSISSTGGDYGYTF.

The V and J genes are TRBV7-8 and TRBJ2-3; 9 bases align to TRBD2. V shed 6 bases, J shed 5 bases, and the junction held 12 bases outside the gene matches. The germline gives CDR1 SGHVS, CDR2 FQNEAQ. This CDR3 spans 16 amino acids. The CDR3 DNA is TGTGCCAGCAGAGTTACCGGGACTAGCTCTGGAGATACGCAGTATTTT. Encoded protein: CASRVTGTSSGDTQYF.

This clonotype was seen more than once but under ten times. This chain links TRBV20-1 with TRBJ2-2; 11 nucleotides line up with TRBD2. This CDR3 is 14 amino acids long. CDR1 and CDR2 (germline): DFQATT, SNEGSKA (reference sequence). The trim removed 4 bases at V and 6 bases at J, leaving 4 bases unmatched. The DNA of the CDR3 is TGCAGTGCTAATAGCGGGGGGGCCCCCGGGGAGCTGTTTTTT. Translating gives CSANSGGAPGELFF.